The rows below give T cell receptor beta chains drawn from one sample of a study of blood T cell repertoires in COVID-19. Repertoires were generated with immunoSEQ multiplex PCR, while TCRdb's copy carries only in-frame clones and drops some. The table has 250,000 or so clones, 86% seen once. Sequenced sample: PBMCs or T cells enriched from blood (not recorded which). Source of these receptors: a young woman who had recovered from COVID-19. Both conserved end residues are part of each CDR3. The order of the fields is V gene, J gene, clone size, D gene, CDR3 protein, CDR3 DNA. The D gene is left open where the match is weak. Not every row has a clone size; where given, it reads once, few, many or a size class.

V gene: TRBV18
J gene: TRBJ1-6
clone size: NA
D gene: NA
CDR3 protein: CASSPPEGVRSPLHF
CDR3 DNA: TGTGCCAGCTCACCTCCCGAGGGGGTTCGTTCACCCCTCCACTTT

V gene: TRBV29-1
J gene: TRBJ1-1
clone size: NA
D gene: NA
CDR3 protein: CSVGRGSVAFF
CDR3 DNA: TGCAGCGTTGGCAGAGGGTCGGTGGCTTTCTTT

V gene: TRBV3-1/TRBV3-2
J gene: TRBJ2-7
clone size: NA
D gene: TRBD2
CDR3 protein: CASSQAYSGTIYEQYF
CDR3 DNA: TGTGCCAGCAGCCAAGCTTATAGCGGGACCATCTACGAGCAGTACTTC

V gene: TRBV5-1
J gene: TRBJ2-7
clone size: NA
D gene: TRBD1
CDR3 protein: CASSRDRGYDEQYF
CDR3 DNA: TGCGCCAGCAGCCGAGACAGGGGGTACGACGAGCAGTACTTC

V gene: TRBV7-8
J gene: TRBJ2-7
clone size: NA
D gene: TRBD1
CDR3 protein: CASSLVRDRPYEQYF
CDR3 DNA: TGTGCCAGCAGCTTAGTCCGGGACAGACCCTACGAGCAGTACTTC

V gene: TRBV28
J gene: TRBJ2-3
clone size: NA
D gene: NA
CDR3 protein: CASLAGVDTQYF
CDR3 DNA: TGTGCCAGTTTAGCCGGGGTAGATACGCAGTATTTT

V gene: TRBV7-2
J gene: TRBJ1-6
clone size: NA
D gene: TRBD1
CDR3 protein: CASSLDSGGLGSPLHF
CDR3 DNA: TGTGCCAGCAGCTTGGATTCAGGGGGACTTGGTTCACCCCTCCACTTT

V gene: TRBV28
J gene: TRBJ2-7
clone size: NA
D gene: TRBD2
CDR3 protein: CASSFGVAGVYEQYF
CDR3 DNA: TGTGCCAGCAGTTTCGGGGTAGCGGGAGTCTACGAGCAGTACTTC

V gene: TRBV6-5
J gene: TRBJ1-1
clone size: NA
D gene: TRBD1
CDR3 protein: CASSRDRGGEAFF
CDR3 DNA: TGTGCCAGCAGCCGGGACAGGGGTGGTGAAGCTTTCTTT

V gene: TRBV6-5
J gene: TRBJ1-2
clone size: NA
D gene: TRBD1
CDR3 protein: CASSPDRGSYGYTF
CDR3 DNA: TGTGCCAGCAGTCCGGACAGGGGTAGCTATGGCTACACCTTC

V gene: TRBV2
J gene: TRBJ2-1
clone size: NA
D gene: TRBD2
CDR3 protein: CASSEALAGFYNEQFF
CDR3 DNA: TGTGCCAGCAGTGAAGCGCTAGCGGGGTTTTACAATGAGCAGTTCTTC

V gene: TRBV24-1
J gene: TRBJ2-1
clone size: NA
D gene: TRBD2
CDR3 protein: CATSDLLWLAGPNEQFF
CDR3 DNA: TGTGCCACCAGTGATTTGCTCTGGCTAGCGGGACCCAATGAGCAGTTCTTC

V gene: TRBV11-2
J gene: TRBJ2-1
clone size: once
D gene: TRBD2
CDR3 protein: CASSSVGGNHNEQFF
CDR3 DNA: TGTGCCAGCAGTTCCGTCGGGGGGAACCACAATGAGCAGTTCTTC

V gene: TRBV5-6
J gene: TRBJ1-1
clone size: NA
D gene: TRBD1
CDR3 protein: CASSLGTGRANTEAFF
CDR3 DNA: TGTGCCAGCAGCTTGGGGACAGGGAGGGCGAACACTGAAGCTTTCTTT

V gene: TRBV19
J gene: TRBJ1-4
clone size: once
D gene: NA
CDR3 protein: CASDNSFGRGGKLFF
CDR3 DNA: TGTGCCAGTGACAACTCCTTCGGGAGGGGAGGAAAACTGTTTTTT

V gene: TRBV27
J gene: TRBJ1-6
clone size: NA
D gene: NA
CDR3 protein: CASSQEGGHNSPLHF
CDR3 DNA: TGTGCCAGCAGTCAGGAGGGCGGTCATAATTCACCCCTCCACTTT

V gene: TRBV9
J gene: TRBJ1-2
clone size: once
D gene: TRBD1
CDR3 protein: CASSVGTDRAYYGYTF
CDR3 DNA: TGTGCCAGCAGCGTCGGGACCGACAGGGCTTACTATGGCTACACCTTC

V gene: TRBV24-1
J gene: TRBJ1-2
clone size: NA
D gene: NA
CDR3 protein: CATSASSGNGYGYTF
CDR3 DNA: TGTGCCACCAGTGCCTCTAGCGGGAACGGGTATGGCTACACCTTC

V gene: TRBV5-6
J gene: TRBJ2-7
clone size: NA
D gene: TRBD2
CDR3 protein: CASSLWGGGSYEQYF
CDR3 DNA: TGTGCCAGCAGCTTGTGGGGCGGGGGGTCCTACGAGCAGTACTTC

V gene: TRBV6-5
J gene: TRBJ2-7
clone size: NA
D gene: NA
CDR3 protein: CASSIAAGEQYF
CDR3 DNA: TGTGCCAGCAGCATTGCGGCGGGCGAGCAGTACTTC

V gene: TRBV19
J gene: TRBJ2-1
clone size: NA
D gene: TRBD2
CDR3 protein: CASSIYSGSGGNEQFF
CDR3 DNA: TGTGCCAGTAGTATTTATAGCGGGAGCGGGGGGAATGAGCAGTTCTTC

V gene: TRBV4-3
J gene: TRBJ2-2
clone size: NA
D gene: NA
CDR3 protein: CASSQEGRYTGELFF
CDR3 DNA: TGCGCCAGCAGCCAAGAAGGGAGGTACACCGGGGAGCTGTTTTTT

V gene: TRBV24-1
J gene: TRBJ2-1
clone size: NA
D gene: NA
CDR3 protein: CATSPSGGMNEQFF
CDR3 DNA: TGTGCCACCAGTCCCAGTGGGGGGATGAATGAGCAGTTCTTC

V gene: TRBV7-8
J gene: TRBJ2-1
clone size: NA
D gene: NA
CDR3 protein: CASTDSRIRLF
CDR3 DNA: TGTGCCAGCACCGACAGCCGTATTAGGCTCTTC

V gene: TRBV30
J gene: TRBJ2-7
clone size: NA
D gene: TRBD2
CDR3 protein: CAWSEQGLAGSYEQYF
CDR3 DNA: TGTGCCTGGAGCGAACAAGGACTAGCGGGATCCTACGAGCAGTACTTC

V gene: TRBV19
J gene: TRBJ1-2
clone size: NA
D gene: NA
CDR3 protein: CASMRAGGGYGYTF
CDR3 DNA: TGTGCCAGTATGAGGGCCGGGGGTGGCTATGGCTACACCTTC

V gene: TRBV11-2
J gene: TRBJ2-5
clone size: once
D gene: TRBD2
CDR3 protein: CASRSTTSGTQYF
CDR3 DNA: TGTGCCAGCAGATCAACTACTAGCGGGACCCAGTACTTC

V gene: TRBV10-2
J gene: TRBJ1-2
clone size: NA
D gene: TRBD1
CDR3 protein: CASSQGAPNYGYTF
CDR3 DNA: TGCGCCAGCAGCCAGGGGGCCCCTAACTATGGCTACACCTTC

V gene: TRBV5-1
J gene: TRBJ1-2
clone size: NA
D gene: TRBD1
CDR3 protein: CASSLGDSFYGYTF
CDR3 DNA: TGCGCCAGCAGCTTGGGGGACAGCTTCTATGGCTACACCTTC

V gene: TRBV10-1
J gene: TRBJ2-1
clone size: NA
D gene: TRBD2
CDR3 protein: CASSEFSGGGQQFF
CDR3 DNA: TGCGCCAGCAGTGAATTCAGCGGGGGAGGTCAGCAGTTCTTC

V gene: TRBV3-1/TRBV3-2
J gene: TRBJ1-2
clone size: NA
D gene: NA
CDR3 protein: CASSQEAELRGGYTF
CDR3 DNA: TGTGCCAGCAGCCAAGAGGCGGAGCTCAGAGGGGGCTACACCTTC

V gene: TRBV6-5
J gene: TRBJ1-2
clone size: NA
D gene: TRBD1
CDR3 protein: CASSYRFGQGVYGYTF
CDR3 DNA: TGTGCCAGCAGCTACCGATTTGGACAGGGAGTCTATGGCTACACCTTC

V gene: TRBV9
J gene: TRBJ2-7
clone size: NA
D gene: TRBD2
CDR3 protein: CASSVGLAGGPSYEQYF
CDR3 DNA: TGTGCCAGCAGCGTCGGACTAGCGGGAGGACCTTCCTACGAGCAGTACTTC

V gene: TRBV27
J gene: TRBJ2-1
clone size: NA
D gene: NA
CDR3 protein: CASSPILFNEQFF
CDR3 DNA: TGTGCCAGCAGTCCTATCTTATTCAATGAGCAGTTCTTC

V gene: TRBV27
J gene: TRBJ2-3
clone size: NA
D gene: NA
CDR3 protein: CASSLSPGLSTDTQYF
CDR3 DNA: TGTGCCAGCAGTTTATCGCCCGGACTCAGCACAGATACGCAGTATTTT